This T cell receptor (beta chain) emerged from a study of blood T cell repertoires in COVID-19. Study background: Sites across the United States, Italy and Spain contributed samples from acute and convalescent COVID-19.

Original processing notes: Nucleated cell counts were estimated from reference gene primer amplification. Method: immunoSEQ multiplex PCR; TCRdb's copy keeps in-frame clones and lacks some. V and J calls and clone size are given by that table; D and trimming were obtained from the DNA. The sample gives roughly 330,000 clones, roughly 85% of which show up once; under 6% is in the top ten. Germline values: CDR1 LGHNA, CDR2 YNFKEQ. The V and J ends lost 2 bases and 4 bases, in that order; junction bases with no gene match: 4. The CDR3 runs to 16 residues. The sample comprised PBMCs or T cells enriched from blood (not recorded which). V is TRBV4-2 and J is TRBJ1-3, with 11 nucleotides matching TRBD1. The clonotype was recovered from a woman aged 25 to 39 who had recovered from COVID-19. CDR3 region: CASSQSGQGGGNTIYF. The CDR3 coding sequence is TGTGCCAGCAGCCAATCGGGACAGGGGGGCGGAAACACCATATATTTT.